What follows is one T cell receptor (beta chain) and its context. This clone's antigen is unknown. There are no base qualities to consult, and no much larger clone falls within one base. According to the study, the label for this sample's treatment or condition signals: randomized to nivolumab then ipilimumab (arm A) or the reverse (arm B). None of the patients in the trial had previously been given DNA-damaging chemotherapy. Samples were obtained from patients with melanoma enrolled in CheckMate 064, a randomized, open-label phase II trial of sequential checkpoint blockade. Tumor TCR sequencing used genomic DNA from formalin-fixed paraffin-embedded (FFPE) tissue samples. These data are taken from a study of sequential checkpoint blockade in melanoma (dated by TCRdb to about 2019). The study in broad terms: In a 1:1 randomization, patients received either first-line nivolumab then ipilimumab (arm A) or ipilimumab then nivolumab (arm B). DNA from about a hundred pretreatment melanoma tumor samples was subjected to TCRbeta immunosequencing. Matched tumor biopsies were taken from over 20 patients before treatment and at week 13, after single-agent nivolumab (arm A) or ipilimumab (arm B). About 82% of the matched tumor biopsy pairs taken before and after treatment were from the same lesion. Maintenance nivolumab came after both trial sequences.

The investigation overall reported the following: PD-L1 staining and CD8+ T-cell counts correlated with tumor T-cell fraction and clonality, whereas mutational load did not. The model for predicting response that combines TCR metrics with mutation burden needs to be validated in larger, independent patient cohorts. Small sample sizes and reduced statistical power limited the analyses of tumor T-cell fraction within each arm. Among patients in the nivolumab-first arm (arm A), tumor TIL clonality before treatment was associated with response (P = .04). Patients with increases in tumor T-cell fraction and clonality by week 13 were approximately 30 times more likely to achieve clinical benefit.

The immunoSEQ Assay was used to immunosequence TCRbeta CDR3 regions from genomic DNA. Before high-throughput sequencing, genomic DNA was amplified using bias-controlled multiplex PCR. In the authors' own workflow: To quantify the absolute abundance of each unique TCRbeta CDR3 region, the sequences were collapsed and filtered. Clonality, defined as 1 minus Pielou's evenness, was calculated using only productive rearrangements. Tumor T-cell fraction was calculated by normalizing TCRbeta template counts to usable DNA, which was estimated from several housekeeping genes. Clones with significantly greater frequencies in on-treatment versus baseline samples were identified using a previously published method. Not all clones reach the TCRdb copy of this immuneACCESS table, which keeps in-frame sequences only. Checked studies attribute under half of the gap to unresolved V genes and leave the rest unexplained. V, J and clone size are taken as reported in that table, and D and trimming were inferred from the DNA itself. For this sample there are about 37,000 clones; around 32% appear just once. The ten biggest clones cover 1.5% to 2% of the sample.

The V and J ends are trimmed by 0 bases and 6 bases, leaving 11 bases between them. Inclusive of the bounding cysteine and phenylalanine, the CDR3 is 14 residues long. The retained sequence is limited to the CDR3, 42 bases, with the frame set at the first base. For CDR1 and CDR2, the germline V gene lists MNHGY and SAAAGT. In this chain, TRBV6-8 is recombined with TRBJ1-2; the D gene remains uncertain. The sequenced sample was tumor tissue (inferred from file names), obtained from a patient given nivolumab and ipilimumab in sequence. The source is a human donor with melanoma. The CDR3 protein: CASSYSYSGNGYTF. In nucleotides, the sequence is TGTGCCAGCAGTTACTCCTATTCCGGGAATGGCTACACCTTC.